Each of the 16 T cell receptor beta chains below was sequenced from the same sample in a study of neurological immune-mediated disorders. Each CDR3 protein gets one entry after TCRdb re-called the 5' RACE reads with MiXCR. The table records 100,000 or so distinct CDR3 sequences, 3.5% of them present only once. What was sequenced was PBMCs. These receptors originate from a woman aged 18-29 years with multiple sclerosis.

This clonotype was seen repeatedly, ten times or more. The chain recombines TRBV7-6 with TRBJ2-3; weak D call: TRBD1 (5 bases). The V end was cut by 5 bases, the J end by 6 bases, with 9 bases between. The CDR3 consists of 12 residues. The germline V gene encodes CDR1 SGHVS and CDR2 FNYEAQ. Here the CDR3 reads CASSPSGDTQYF. CDR3 bases: TGTGCCAGCAGCCCCTCAGGGGATACGCAGTATTTT.

This clonotype was counted ten times or more. The chain has TRBV3-1 and TRBJ2-7; D remains unclear. Germline lookup yields CDR1 LGHDT and CDR2 YNNKEL (reference sequence). The germline V and J ends were trimmed by 3 bases and 3 bases, with 9 bases remaining between them. The CDR3 has 13 amino acids. The CDR3 nucleotides are TGTGCCAGCAGCCAGTACGACCACTACGAGCAGTACTTC. Amino acids: CASSQYDHYEQYF.

This clonotype showed up many times. The chain is built from TRBV29-1 and TRBJ1-1, with D possibly matching TRBD1 (6 bases). Germline CDR1 and CDR2: SQVTM and ANQGSEA. V lost 5 bases to trimming and J lost 1 base, with 14 bases between them. The CDR3 runs 14 residues. The CDR3 spells CSVPVTTGNTEAFF. DNA of the CDR3: TGCAGCGTTCCCGTCACGACAGGGAACACTGAAGCTTTCTTT.

Many counts were recorded for this clonotype. J is TRBJ2-4 and V is TRBV25-1; D is perhaps TRBD2 (5 bases). V was trimmed by 8 bases and J by 3 bases, leaving 8 bases between them. The CDR3 extends over 12 amino acids. Germline V gene sequence: CDR1 MGHDK, CDR2 SYGVNS. CDR3 amino acids: CASLGDKNIQYF. In nucleotides, the CDR3 is TGTGCCAGCCTCGGGGACAAAAACATTCAGTACTTC.

The rearrangement uses TRBV28 and TRBJ1-1; D gene unclear. This CDR3 is 13 amino acids long. In germline, CDR1 is MDHEN, CDR2 SYDVKM. Trimming took off 3 bases at V and 5 bases at J, with 10 bases between the two ends. The CDR3 here is CASSLRGRTEAFF. CDR3 in DNA: TGTGCCAGCAGTTTGCGGGGTCGGACTGAAGCTTTCTTT.

This clonotype has ten or more counts. V gene TRBV3-1 combines with J gene TRBJ2-5; D unresolved. This CDR3 spans 11 amino acids. Trimming took 3 bases from V and 5 from J, leaving 4 bases between them. The germline gives CDR1 LGHDT, CDR2 YNNKEL (reference sequence). The DNA of the CDR3 is TGTGCCAGCAGCCATTCCGAGACCCAGTACTTC. It is translated as CASSHSETQYF.

This clonotype was recorded many times. This chain joins TRBV20-1 and TRBJ2-1; a possible D gene is TRBD1 (5 bases). V was shortened by 1 base and J by 7 bases, with 14 bases between the two germline ends. In germline, CDR1 is DFQATT, CDR2 SNEGSKA (reference sequence). The CDR3 spans 14 residues. CDR3 loop: CSARGRGMRNEQFF. As DNA, the CDR3 is TGCAGTGCTAGAGGTAGGGGTATGAGGAATGAGCAGTTCTTC.

This clonotype was recorded at least ten times. J is TRBJ2-7 and V is TRBV3-1; TRBD2 aligns across 8 bases. The CDR3 length is 15 residues. Looked up from germline, CDR1 is LGHDT and CDR2 is YNNKEL (reference sequence). The ends lost 1 base at V and 4 bases at J; junction bases unmatched: 6. The CDR3 DNA follows: TGTGCCAGCAGCCAAGGGCATGCGGGAGGTTACGAGCAGTACTTC. This encodes CASSQGHAGGYEQYF.

Many counts were recorded for this clonotype. The V and J genes are TRBV6-5 and TRBJ2-2; D is undetermined. The V end lost 2 bases, the J end lost 1 base, and 8 bases lay between the germline ends. CDR3 size: 15 residues. In germline, CDR1 is MNHEY, CDR2 SVGAGI. This CDR3 is CASSYGVQNTGELFF. In DNA form, the CDR3 reads TGTGCCAGCAGTTACGGGGTCCAGAACACCGGGGAGCTGTTTTTT.

On this clonotype: Compared with germline, one end of the junction differs, possibly owing to a read error. The chain combines TRBV3-1 with TRBJ1-5, with no clear D. Germline V lookup: CDR1 LGHDT, CDR2 YNNKEL (reference sequence). The CDR3 has 14 amino acids. The CDR3 nucleotides are TGTGCCAGCAGCACCGACGGAATCAATAAGACCCAGAATTTT. It is translated as CASSTDGINKTQNF. Full variable domain (remainder filled in from reference TRBV3-1 and TRBJ1-5): DTAVSQTPKYLVTQMGNDKSIKCEQNLGHDTMYWYKQDSKKFLKIMFSYNNKELIINETVPNRFSPKSPDKAHLNLHINSLELGDSAVYFCASSTDGINKTQNFGDGTRLSIL.

The chain joins TRBV7-9 to TRBJ1-1, with D perhaps matching TRBD1 (6 bases). In germline, CDR1 is SEHNR, CDR2 FQNEAQ (reference sequence). Trimming took 11 bases from V and 0 from J, leaving 19 bases between them. The CDR3 covers 15 residues. The CDR3 DNA reads as TGTGCCGGCATGACAGGAATAGGAATGAACACTGAAGCTTTCTTT. Its translation is CAGMTGIGMNTEAFF.

This clonotype appeared many times. The CDR3 sequence: CAGAKSQPQHF. For the CDR3, the DNA is TGCGCCGGGGCCAAGAGTCAGCCCCAGCATTTT. V and J are TRBV5-1 and TRBJ1-5; maybe TRBD1 (5 bases). Germline V lookup: CDR1 SGHRS, CDR2 YFSETQ. The ends were cut back, 10 bases at V and 6 bases at J, with 11 bases in the middle. CDR3 length: 11 residues.

Details on this clonotype: A much larger clonotype is one base distant, so this may be a read error. V and J are TRBV5-1 and TRBJ1-2, with a tentative D call TRBD1 (5 bases). The CDR3 length is 17 residues. Germline V gives CDR1 SGHRS, CDR2 YFSETQ. CDR3 bases: TGCGCCAGCAACTTGGCCGGGCAGGGAGTCGCCGGGGATGGCTACACCTTC. This codes for CASNLAGQGVAGDGYTF.

This clonotype was seen repeatedly, ten times or more. This sequence joins TRBV6-5 and TRBJ1-2, with D unclear. The CDR3 sequence is 13 residues long. V lost 0 bases and J lost 7, with 9 bases in between. In germline, CDR1 is MNHEY, CDR2 SVGAGI. The CDR3 DNA follows: TGTGCCAGCAGTTACTCGACGGCCAGTGGCTACACCTTC. It yields the protein CASSYSTASGYTF.

This clonotype was found many times. The chain combines TRBV5-1 with TRBJ1-5; tentatively, D is TRBD1 (5 bases). The CDR3 loop spans 13 amino acids. In germline, CDR1 is SGHRS, CDR2 YFSETQ. V was trimmed by 2 bases and J by 5 bases, leaving 8 bases between them. As DNA, the CDR3 is TGCGCCAGCAGCTTTGGGGGAGATCAGCCCCAGCATTTT. Translating gives CASSFGGDQPQHF.

Ten or more counts support this clonotype. V usage is TRBV10-3 and J usage is TRBJ2-5, with 8 nucleotides matching TRBD2. Germline V gene data show CDR1 as ENHRY and CDR2 as SYGVKD. This CDR3 has 15 amino acids. The trim removed 5 bases at V and 5 bases at J, leaving 10 bases unmatched. CDR3 sequence (DNA): TGTGCCATCAGTATAGGGACTAGTTTATCTGAGACCCAGTACTTC. Amino acid sequence: CAISIGTSLSETQYF.